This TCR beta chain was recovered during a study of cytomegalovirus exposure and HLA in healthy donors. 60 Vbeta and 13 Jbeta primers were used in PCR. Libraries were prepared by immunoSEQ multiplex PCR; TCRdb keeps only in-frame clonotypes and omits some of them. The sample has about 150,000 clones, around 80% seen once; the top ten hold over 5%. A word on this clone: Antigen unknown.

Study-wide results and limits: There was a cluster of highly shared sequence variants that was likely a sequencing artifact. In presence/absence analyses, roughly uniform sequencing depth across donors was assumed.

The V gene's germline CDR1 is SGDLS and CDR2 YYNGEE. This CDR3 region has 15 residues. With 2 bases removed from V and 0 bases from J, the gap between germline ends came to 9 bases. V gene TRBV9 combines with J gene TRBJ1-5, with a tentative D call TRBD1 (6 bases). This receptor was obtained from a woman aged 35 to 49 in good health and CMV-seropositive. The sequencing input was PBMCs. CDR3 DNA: TGTGCCAGCAGCGTTGGACAGCATAGCAATCAGCCCCAGCATTTT. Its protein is CASSVGQHSNQPQHF.